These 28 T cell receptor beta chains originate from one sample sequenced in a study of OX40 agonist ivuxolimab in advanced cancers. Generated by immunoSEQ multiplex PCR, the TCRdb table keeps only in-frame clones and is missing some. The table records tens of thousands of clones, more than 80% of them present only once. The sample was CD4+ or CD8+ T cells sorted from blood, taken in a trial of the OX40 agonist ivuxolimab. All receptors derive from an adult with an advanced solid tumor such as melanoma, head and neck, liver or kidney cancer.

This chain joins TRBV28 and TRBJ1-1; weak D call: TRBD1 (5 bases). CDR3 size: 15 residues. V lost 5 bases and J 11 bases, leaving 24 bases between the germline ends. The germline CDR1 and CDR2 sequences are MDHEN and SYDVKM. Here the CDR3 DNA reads TGTGCCAGCAGTATCCTAGGGGCCACGGAAGAATGGGCTTTCTTT. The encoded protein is CASSILGATEEWAFF.

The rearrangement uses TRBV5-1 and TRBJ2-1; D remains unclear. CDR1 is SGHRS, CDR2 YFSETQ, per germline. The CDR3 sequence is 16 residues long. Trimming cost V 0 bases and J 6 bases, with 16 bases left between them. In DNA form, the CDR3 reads TGCGCCAGCAGCTTGGAGGGCAAGGGTAGTGCCAATGAGCAGTTCTTC. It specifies CASSLEGKGSANEQFF.

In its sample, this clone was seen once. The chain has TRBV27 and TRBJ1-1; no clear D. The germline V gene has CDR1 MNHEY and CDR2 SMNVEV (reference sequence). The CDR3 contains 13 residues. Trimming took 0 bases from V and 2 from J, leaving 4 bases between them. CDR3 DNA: TGTGCCAGCAGTTTATCCCCTAACACTGAAGCTTTCTTT. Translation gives CASSLSPNTEAFF.

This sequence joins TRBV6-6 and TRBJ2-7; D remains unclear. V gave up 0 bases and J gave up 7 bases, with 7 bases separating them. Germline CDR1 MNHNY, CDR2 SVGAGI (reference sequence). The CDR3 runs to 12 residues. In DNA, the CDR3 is TGTGCCAGCAGTTACTCGAACGGGGAGCAGTACTTC. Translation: CASSYSNGEQYF.

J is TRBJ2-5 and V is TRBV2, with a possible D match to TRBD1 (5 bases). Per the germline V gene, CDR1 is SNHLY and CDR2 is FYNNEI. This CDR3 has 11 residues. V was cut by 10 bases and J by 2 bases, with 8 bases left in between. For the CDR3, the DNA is TGTGCCACCAGGGATCAAGAGACCCAGTACTTC. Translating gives CATRDQETQYF.

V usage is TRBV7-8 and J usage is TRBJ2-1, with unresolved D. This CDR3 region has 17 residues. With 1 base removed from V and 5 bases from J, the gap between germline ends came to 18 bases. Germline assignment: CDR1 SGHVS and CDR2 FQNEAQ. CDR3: CASSLVVSSTRHNEQFF. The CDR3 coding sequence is TGTGCCAGCAGCTTAGTTGTGTCCAGCACAAGACACAATGAGCAGTTCTTC. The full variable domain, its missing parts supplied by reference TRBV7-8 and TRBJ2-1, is GAGVSQSPRYKVAKRGQDVALRCDPISGHVSLFWYQQALGQGPEFLTYFQNEAQLDKSGLPSDRFFAERPEGSVSTLKIQRTQQEDSAVYLCASSLVVSSTRHNEQFFGPGTRLTVL.

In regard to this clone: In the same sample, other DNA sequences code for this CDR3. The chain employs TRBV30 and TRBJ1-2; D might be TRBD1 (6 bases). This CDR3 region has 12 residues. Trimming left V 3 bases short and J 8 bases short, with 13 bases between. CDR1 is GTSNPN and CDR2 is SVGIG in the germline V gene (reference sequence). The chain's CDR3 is CAWRGGAGGYTF. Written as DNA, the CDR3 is TGTGCCTGGAGGGGGGGGGCCGGGGGCTACACCTTC.

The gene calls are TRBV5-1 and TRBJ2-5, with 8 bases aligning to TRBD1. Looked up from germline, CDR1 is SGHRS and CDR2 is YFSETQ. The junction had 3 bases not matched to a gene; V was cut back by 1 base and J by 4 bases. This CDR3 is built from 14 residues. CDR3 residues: CASSLQGAVETQYF. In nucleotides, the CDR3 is TGCGCCAGCAGCTTGCAGGGGGCCGTAGAGACCCAGTACTTC.

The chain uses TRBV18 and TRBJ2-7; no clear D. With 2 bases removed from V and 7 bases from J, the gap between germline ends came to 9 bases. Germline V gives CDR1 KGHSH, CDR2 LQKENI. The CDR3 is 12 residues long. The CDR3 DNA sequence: TGTGCCAGCTCACCAGGGTCCGGGGAGCAGTACTTC. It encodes CASSPGSGEQYF.

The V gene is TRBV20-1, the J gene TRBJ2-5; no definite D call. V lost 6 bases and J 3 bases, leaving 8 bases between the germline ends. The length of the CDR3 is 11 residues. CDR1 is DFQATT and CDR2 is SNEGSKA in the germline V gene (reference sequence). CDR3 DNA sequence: TGCAGTGCAAAGACGGAAGAGACCCAGTACTTC. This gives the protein CSAKTEETQYF.

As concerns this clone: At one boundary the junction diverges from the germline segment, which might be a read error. The CDR3 is CASSLSGLFMVF. CDR3 nucleotides: TGTGCCAGCAGTTTATCAGGGTTGTTTATGGTCTTC. The chain combines TRBV27 with TRBJ2-1; D gene uncertain. This CDR3 is 12 amino acids long. The germline V gene encodes CDR1 MNHEY and CDR2 SMNVEV (reference sequence).

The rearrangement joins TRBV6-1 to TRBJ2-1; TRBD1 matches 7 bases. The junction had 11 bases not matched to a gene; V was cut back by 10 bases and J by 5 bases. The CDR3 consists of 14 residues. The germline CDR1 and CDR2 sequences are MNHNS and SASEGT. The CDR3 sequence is CATSRQGPDNEQFF. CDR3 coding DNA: TGTGCCACCTCCCGACAGGGTCCCGACAATGAGCAGTTCTTC.

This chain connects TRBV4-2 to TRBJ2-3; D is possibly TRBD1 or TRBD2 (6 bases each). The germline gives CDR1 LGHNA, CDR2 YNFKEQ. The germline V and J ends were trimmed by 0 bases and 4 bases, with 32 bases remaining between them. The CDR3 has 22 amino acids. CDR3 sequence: CASSQERASGLQLKGGPDTQYF. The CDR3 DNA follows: TGTGCCAGCAGCCAAGAACGAGCGAGCGGGCTCCAGTTGAAGGGGGGCCCAGATACGCAGTATTTT.

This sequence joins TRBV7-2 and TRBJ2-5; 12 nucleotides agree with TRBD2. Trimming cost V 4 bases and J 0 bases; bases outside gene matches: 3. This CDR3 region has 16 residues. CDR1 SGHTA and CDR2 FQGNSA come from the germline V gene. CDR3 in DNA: TGTGCCAGCAGCTCCCGGACTAGCGGGAACCAAGAGACCCAGTACTTC. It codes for CASSSRTSGNQETQYF.

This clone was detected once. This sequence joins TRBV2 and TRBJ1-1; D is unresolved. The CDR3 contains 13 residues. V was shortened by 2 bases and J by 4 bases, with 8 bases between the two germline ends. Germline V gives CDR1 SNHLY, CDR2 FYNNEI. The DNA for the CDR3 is TGTGCCAGCAGTGAACAGTTAACCACTGAAGCTTTCTTT. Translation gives CASSEQLTTEAFF.

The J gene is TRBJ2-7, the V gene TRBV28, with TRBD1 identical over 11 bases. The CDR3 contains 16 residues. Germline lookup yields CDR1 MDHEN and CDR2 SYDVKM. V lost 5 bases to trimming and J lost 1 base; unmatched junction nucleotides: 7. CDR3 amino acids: CASSGRTGGWSYEQYF. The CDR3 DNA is TGTGCCAGCAGTGGCCGGACAGGGGGCTGGTCCTACGAGCAGTACTTC. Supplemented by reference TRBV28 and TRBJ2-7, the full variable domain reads DVKVTQSSRYLVKRTGEKVFLECVQDMDHENMFWYRQDPGLGLRLIYFSYDVKMKEKGDIPEGYSVSREKKERFSLILESASTNQTSMYLCASSGRTGGWSYEQYFGPGTRLTVT.

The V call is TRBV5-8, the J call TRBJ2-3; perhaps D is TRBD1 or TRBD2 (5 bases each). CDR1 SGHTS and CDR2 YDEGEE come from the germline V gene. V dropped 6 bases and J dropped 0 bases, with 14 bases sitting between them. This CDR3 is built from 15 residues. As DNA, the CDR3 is TGTGCCAGCACCCTAGGTGGGACGAGCACAGATACGCAGTATTTT. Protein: CASTLGGTSTDTQYF.

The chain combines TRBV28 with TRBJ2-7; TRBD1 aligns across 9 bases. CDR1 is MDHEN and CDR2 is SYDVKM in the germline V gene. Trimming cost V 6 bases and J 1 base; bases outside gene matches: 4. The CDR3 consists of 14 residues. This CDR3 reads CASRGQGISYEQYF. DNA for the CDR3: TGTGCCAGCAGGGGACAGGGTATTTCCTACGAGCAGTACTTC. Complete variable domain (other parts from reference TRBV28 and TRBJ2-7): DVKVTQSSRYLVKRTGEKVFLECVQDMDHENMFWYRQDPGLGLRLIYFSYDVKMKEKGDIPEGYSVSREKKERFSLILESASTNQTSMYLCASRGQGISYEQYFGPGTRLTVT.

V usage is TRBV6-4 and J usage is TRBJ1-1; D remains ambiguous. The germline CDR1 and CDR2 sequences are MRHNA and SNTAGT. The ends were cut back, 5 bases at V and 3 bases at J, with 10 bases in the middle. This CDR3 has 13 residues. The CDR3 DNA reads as TGTGCCAGCAGTTCCGAAGAGCACACTGAAGCTTTCTTT. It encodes CASSSEEHTEAFF.

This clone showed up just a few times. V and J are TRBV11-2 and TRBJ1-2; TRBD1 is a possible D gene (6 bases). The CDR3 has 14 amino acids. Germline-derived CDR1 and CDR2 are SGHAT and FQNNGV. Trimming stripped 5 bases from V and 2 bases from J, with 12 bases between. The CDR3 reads CASSNSGQNYGYTF. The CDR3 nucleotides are TGTGCCAGCAGCAACTCCGGACAGAACTATGGCTACACCTTC.

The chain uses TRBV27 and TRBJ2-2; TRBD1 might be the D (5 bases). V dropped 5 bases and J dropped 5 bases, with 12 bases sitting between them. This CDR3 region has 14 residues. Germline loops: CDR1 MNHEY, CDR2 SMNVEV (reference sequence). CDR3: CASSVIGATGELFF. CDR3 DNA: TGTGCCAGCAGTGTGATTGGGGCAACCGGGGAGCTGTTTTTT.

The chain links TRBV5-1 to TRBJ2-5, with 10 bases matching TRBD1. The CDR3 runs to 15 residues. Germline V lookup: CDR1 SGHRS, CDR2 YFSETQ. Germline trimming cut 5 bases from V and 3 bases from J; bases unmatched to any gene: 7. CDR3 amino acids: CASSREGTGEETQYF. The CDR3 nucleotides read TGCGCCAGCAGTAGGGAGGGGACAGGGGAAGAGACCCAGTACTTC.

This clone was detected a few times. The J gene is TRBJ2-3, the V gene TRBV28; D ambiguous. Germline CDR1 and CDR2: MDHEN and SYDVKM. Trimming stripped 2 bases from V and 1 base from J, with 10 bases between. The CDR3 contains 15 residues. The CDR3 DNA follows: TGTGCCAGCAGTTTAATCTTCATAGGCACAGATACGCAGTATTTT. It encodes CASSLIFIGTDTQYF.

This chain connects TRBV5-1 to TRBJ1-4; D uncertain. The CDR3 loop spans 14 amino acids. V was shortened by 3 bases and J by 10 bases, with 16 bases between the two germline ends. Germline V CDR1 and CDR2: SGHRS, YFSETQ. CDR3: CASSSDIGMGKLFF. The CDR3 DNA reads TGCGCCAGCAGCTCGGATATCGGGATGGGAAAACTGTTTTTT.

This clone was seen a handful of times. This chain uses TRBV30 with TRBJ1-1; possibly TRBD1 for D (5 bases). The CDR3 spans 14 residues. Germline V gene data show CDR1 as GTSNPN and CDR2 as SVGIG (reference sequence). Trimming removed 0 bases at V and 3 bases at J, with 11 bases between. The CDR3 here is CAWSVVVGDTEAFF. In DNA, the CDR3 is TGTGCCTGGAGTGTCGTTGTGGGGGACACTGAAGCTTTCTTT.

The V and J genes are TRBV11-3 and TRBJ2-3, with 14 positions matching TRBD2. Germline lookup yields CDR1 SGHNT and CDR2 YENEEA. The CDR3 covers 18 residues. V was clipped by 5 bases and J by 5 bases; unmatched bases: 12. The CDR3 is CASSAYGGTSGRGDTQYF. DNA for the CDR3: TGTGCCAGCAGCGCCTACGGGGGGACTAGCGGGAGAGGAGATACGCAGTATTTT.

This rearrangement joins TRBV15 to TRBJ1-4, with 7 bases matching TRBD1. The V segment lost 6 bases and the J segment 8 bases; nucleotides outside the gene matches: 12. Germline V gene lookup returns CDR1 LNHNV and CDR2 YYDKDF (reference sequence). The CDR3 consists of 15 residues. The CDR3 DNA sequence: TGTGCCACCAGAGGTGACAGGGCGTTCCGGGAAAAACTGTTTTTT. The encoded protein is CATRGDRAFREKLFF.

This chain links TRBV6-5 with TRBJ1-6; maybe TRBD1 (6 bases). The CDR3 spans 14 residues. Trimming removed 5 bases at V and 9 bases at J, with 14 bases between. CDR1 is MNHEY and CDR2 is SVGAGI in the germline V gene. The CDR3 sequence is CASSVEGESSPLHF. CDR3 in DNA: TGTGCCAGCAGTGTCGAGGGGGAAAGTTCACCCCTCCACTTT.